The T cell receptor (beta chain) under discussion was sequenced for a study of graft-versus-host responses after intestinal transplantation. Here immunoSEQ multiplex PCR was the method, and the copy in TCRdb shows in-frame clones only, minus some. The sample records almost 8,500 clones, 93% being singletons. As regards this clone: Its antigen is not identified.

The germline V gene encodes CDR1 SNHLY and CDR2 FYNNEI. The V and J ends lost 3 bases and 6 bases, in that order; junction bases with no gene match: 6. The CDR3 spans 15 residues. Overall study findings and caveats: Allografts from individuals with graft-donor T cell macrochimerism displayed high graft-versus-host to host-versus-graft clonal ratios.

The sequence was obtained from a human patient who received an intestinal transplant, so some T cells may come from the graft donor. The input for sequencing was PBMCs, taken 11 days after intestinal transplantation. The rearrangement joins TRBV2 to TRBJ2-1; 9 positions agree with TRBD1. CDR3 nucleotide sequence: TGTGCCAGCAGTGACCCGGGACAGGGCTTCAATGAGCAGTTCTTC. Protein sequence: CASSDPGQGFNEQFF.